This TCR beta chain was documented in a study of blood T cell repertoires in COVID-19. Libraries were prepared by immunoSEQ multiplex PCR; TCRdb keeps only in-frame clonotypes and omits some of them. Counted here are 100,000 to 150,000 clones, roughly 90% occurring once; the ten biggest clones make up roughly 1.2%. V lost 1 base and J lost 7, with 17 bases in between. CDR1 is LGHDT and CDR2 is YNNKEL in the germline V gene (reference sequence). This CDR3 spans 15 amino acids. This receptor was identified in a woman aged 80 or over with acute or convalescent COVID-19. The chain is built from TRBV3-1 (or the pseudogene TRBV3-2) and TRBJ2-7; the D is unclear. The sequenced material came from peripheral blood. CDR3 sequence reads: CASSQGQWSDEEQYF. Here the CDR3 DNA reads TGTGCCAGCAGCCAAGGGCAGTGGAGTGATGAAGAGCAGTACTTC.